This passage covers 24 T cell receptor beta chains from one sample sequenced in a study of T cell responses to AZD1222 COVID-19 vaccine. Here immunoSEQ multiplex PCR was the method, and the copy in TCRdb shows in-frame clones only, minus some. The table shows about 120,000 clones, with just over 90% occurring only once. The sample was peripheral blood, taken on day 0 of AZD1222 vaccination. Source of these receptors: an adult in good health.

In the case of this clone: This CDR3 is also generated by other DNA sequences in the sample. This chain links TRBV6-5 with TRBJ1-5; 9 nucleotides agree with TRBD1. CDR1 and CDR2 (germline): MNHEY, SVGAGI. This CDR3 is 14 amino acids long. Trimming took 5 bases from V and 7 from J; bases not matched to a gene: 6. CDR3 residues: CASSRGQGGQPQHF. CDR3 DNA: TGTGCCAGCAGTCGGGGACAGGGAGGCCAGCCCCAGCATTTT.

The CDR3 loop reads CASSSDRADNYGYTF. The CDR3 DNA follows: TGTGCCAGTAGCTCTGACAGGGCCGATAACTATGGCTACACCTTC. V is TRBV19 and J is TRBJ1-2; TRBD1 matches 7 bases. V trimming: 6 bases; J trimming: 1 base; junction bases outside the gene matches: 8. Germline V gene lookup returns CDR1 LNHDA and CDR2 SQIVND (reference sequence). The CDR3 runs to 15 residues.

This chain connects TRBV18 to TRBJ2-1, with a weak D call TRBD1 (5 bases). The V gene lost 4 bases and the J gene lost 6 bases, with 16 bases spanning the gap. Germline CDR1 reads KGHSH; CDR2 reads LQKENI. This CDR3 spans 15 amino acids. DNA of the CDR3: TGTGCCAGCTCACTTATGGATACGCAGGGCAATGAGCAGTTCTTC. Its translation is CASSLMDTQGNEQFF. The whole variable domain, filled in from reference TRBV18 and TRBJ2-1, reads NAGVMQNPRHLVRRRGQEARLRCSPMKGHSHVYWYRQLPEEGLKFMVYLQKENIIDESGMPKERFSAEFPKEGPSILRIQQVVRGDSAAYFCASSLMDTQGNEQFFGPGTRLTVL.

The chain recombines TRBV27 with TRBJ1-2; D uncertain. The CDR3 covers 14 residues. The germline V gene has CDR1 MNHEY and CDR2 SMNVEV (reference sequence). The V end lost 5 bases, the J end lost 5 bases, and 15 bases lay between the germline ends. The CDR3 region has the DNA TGTGCCAGCAGTCGGATCGAGGGCGGATATGGCTACACCTTC. It codes for CASSRIEGGYGYTF.

This chain links TRBV7-2 with TRBJ2-3; TRBD2 agrees at 10 bases. Trimming cost V 5 bases and J 4 bases; bases outside gene matches: 12. The CDR3 is made up of 17 amino acids. Germline CDR1 SGHTA, CDR2 FQGNSA. The CDR3 loop is CASSILFSGGSADTQYF. The CDR3 region has the DNA TGTGCCAGCAGCATACTTTTTAGCGGGGGGAGCGCAGATACGCAGTATTTT.

V and J are TRBV5-1 and TRBJ1-6; D ambiguous. The CDR3 is 14 amino acids. Germline V gene data show CDR1 as SGHRS and CDR2 as YFSETQ. V was trimmed by 1 base and J by 10 bases, leaving 12 bases between them. CDR3 sequence (DNA): TGCGCCAGCAGCTTGAACTCCGGCGGGTCACCCCTCCACTTT. Protein sequence: CASSLNSGGSPLHF.

This chain joins TRBV5-4 and TRBJ2-5; D may correspond to TRBD1 or TRBD2 (5 bases each). V lost 1 base and J 5 bases, leaving 9 bases between the germline ends. The CDR3 extends over 13 amino acids. Per germline, CDR1 SGHNT and CDR2 YYREEE (reference sequence). In nucleotides, the CDR3 is TGTGCCAGCAGCTTGAAAGGGGAGGAGACCCAGTACTTC. It specifies CASSLKGEETQYF.

The chain employs TRBV28 and TRBJ1-5; D is undetermined. The CDR3 is 13 residues long. V shed 3 bases and J shed 0 bases, with 3 bases lying between them. CDR1 and CDR2 from the germline V gene are MDHEN and SYDVKM. The CDR3 sequence: CASSFASNQPQHF. The CDR3 coding sequence is TGTGCCAGCAGTTTTGCTAGCAATCAGCCCCAGCATTTT.

V is TRBV7-9 and J is TRBJ1-1, with TRBD1 as a possible D gene (6 bases). The CDR3 is 15 residues long. The germline V and J ends were trimmed by 5 bases and 7 bases, with 20 bases remaining between them. Germline lookup yields CDR1 SEHNR and CDR2 FQNEAQ (reference sequence). CDR3 bases: TGTGCCAGCAGCGGAGGGTGGGCAGGGGAAAATGAAGCTTTCTTT. Amino acids: CASSGGWAGENEAFF.

This chain connects TRBV19 to TRBJ1-2; D might be TRBD1 (6 bases). The CDR3 is 15 amino acids. Trimming left V 1 base short and J 2 bases short, with 11 bases between. The germline gives CDR1 LNHDA, CDR2 SQIVND (reference sequence). This CDR3 is CASSIGQGTNYGYTF. CDR3 in DNA: TGTGCCAGTAGTATAGGTCAGGGGACCAACTATGGCTACACCTTC.

The gene calls are TRBV7-8 and TRBJ1-3; a weak D match, TRBD1 (6 bases). This CDR3 has 13 amino acids. Trimming stripped 4 bases from V and 9 bases from J, with 13 bases between. CDR1 is SGHVS, CDR2 FQNEAQ, per germline. The CDR3 protein is CASSSGTSGTIYF. The CDR3 DNA reads TGTGCCAGCAGCTCCGGGACATCAGGCACCATATATTTT.

The J gene is TRBJ2-7, the V gene TRBV11-2, with unresolved D. The CDR3 spans 11 residues. With 5 bases removed from V and 9 bases from J, the gap between germline ends came to 11 bases. The germline V gene has CDR1 SGHAT and CDR2 FQNNGV. The CDR3 reads CASSPSTLQYF. The DNA for the CDR3 is TGTGCCAGCAGCCCCTCGACATTGCAGTACTTC.

This rearrangement joins TRBV2 to TRBJ2-7; weak D call: TRBD1 (6 bases). Trimming removed 7 bases at V and 5 bases at J, with 15 bases between. The germline V gene has CDR1 SNHLY and CDR2 FYNNEI. The CDR3 is 13 residues long. The CDR3 DNA reads TGTGCCAGCAATCAACAGGGTCCCCACGAGCAGTACTTC. This translates into CASNQQGPHEQYF.

This chain uses TRBV7-2 with TRBJ1-2; unclear D gene. Looked up from germline, CDR1 is SGHTA and CDR2 is FQGNSA. The CDR3 consists of 14 residues. Trimming shortened V by 5 bases and J by 0 bases, and 10 bases separated the two germline ends. The CDR3 nucleotides read TGTGCCAGCAGCCTCAGGCCTCCTAACTATGGCTACACCTTC. This translates into CASSLRPPNYGYTF. The whole variable domain, filled in from reference TRBV7-2 and TRBJ1-2, reads GAGVSQSPSNKVTEKGKDVELRCDPISGHTALYWYRQSLGQGLEFLIYFQGNSAPDKSGLPSDRFSAERTGGSVSTLTIQRTQQEDSAVYLCASSLRPPNYGYTFGSGTRLTVV.

The chain uses TRBV9 and TRBJ1-5; D uncertain. Germline V lookup: CDR1 SGDLS, CDR2 YYNGEE. The CDR3 length is 16 residues. Trimming left V 5 bases short and J 1 base short, with 16 bases between. The CDR3 is CASRSQTDNSNQPQHF. In nucleotides, the CDR3 is TGTGCCAGCAGATCGCAAACCGACAACAGCAATCAGCCCCAGCATTTT.

The V call is TRBV29-1, the J call TRBJ2-1; 7 nucleotides match TRBD1. The CDR3 covers 14 residues. Germline trimming cut 4 bases from V and 2 bases from J; bases unmatched to any gene: 5. CDR1 is SQVTM and CDR2 is ANQGSEA in the germline V gene. The CDR3 sequence is CSVGTQGAYNEQFF. In DNA form, the CDR3 reads TGCAGCGTTGGAACCCAGGGGGCCTACAATGAGCAGTTCTTC.

The V gene is TRBV29-1, the J gene TRBJ1-1; possible D gene TRBD1, 5 bases. Per germline, CDR1 SQVTM and CDR2 ANQGSEA. Deletions cut 6 bases from V and 8 bases from J, with 19 bases between. The CDR3 spans 13 residues. The CDR3 loop is CSVAFQGTIEAFF. The CDR3 nucleotides read TGCAGCGTCGCGTTTCAGGGTACTATCGAAGCTTTCTTT.

The rearrangement joins TRBV24-1 to TRBJ2-5; maybe TRBD2 (5 bases). Trimming removed 3 bases at V and 5 bases at J, with 15 bases between. The CDR3 length is 15 residues. From germline, CDR1 is KGHDR and CDR2 SFDVKD. The CDR3 DNA sequence: TGTGCCACCAGTGATCGATCCGGCTGGGAGGAGACCCAGTACTTC. It codes for CATSDRSGWEETQYF.

The chain uses TRBV27 and TRBJ2-1, with TRBD2 matching over 9 bases. Unmatched junction bases numbered 21, after V lost 5 bases and J lost 4 bases. Germline CDR1 is MNHEY and CDR2 is SMNVEV (reference sequence). The CDR3 runs to 20 residues. The CDR3 DNA reads TGTGCCAGCAGTACGCCCTTCCCGGGGCTAGCGGGGAATGTTTACAATGAGCAGTTCTTC. This encodes CASSTPFPGLAGNVYNEQFF.

The rearrangement joins TRBV10-3 to TRBJ1-2, with D possibly being TRBD1 (5 bases). Germline assignment: CDR1 ENHRY and CDR2 SYGVKD. The CDR3 is made up of 13 amino acids. The V and J ends lost 2 bases and 4 bases respectively, with 8 bases between them. CDR3 in amino acids: CAISEVGVYGYTF. In DNA form, the CDR3 reads TGTGCCATCAGTGAGGTGGGGGTCTATGGCTACACCTTC.

The V gene is TRBV27, the J gene TRBJ1-2; 9 bases line up with TRBD1. Per the germline V gene, CDR1 is MNHEY and CDR2 is SMNVEV (reference sequence). Losses at the gene ends were 6 bases for V and 2 bases for J; bases not matched to a gene: 7. The CDR3 is 15 residues long. Here the CDR3 DNA reads TGTGCCAGCAGCCTGGCGGGACAGGGAAACTATGGCTACACCTTC. Protein product: CASSLAGQGNYGYTF.

The chain recombines TRBV20-1 with TRBJ1-5; TRBD1 is a possible D gene (6 bases). The CDR3 is 14 amino acids. V lost 3 bases to trimming and J lost 9 bases, with 18 bases between them. Germline CDR1 DFQATT, CDR2 SNEGSKA (reference sequence). As DNA, the CDR3 is TGCAGTGCTAGTTACAGGGCAAAAAACCGGCCCCAGCATTTT. Residues: CSASYRAKNRPQHF.

This chain joins TRBV12-3 or TRBV12-4 and TRBJ1-2, with TRBD1 identical over 9 bases. The junction had 4 bases not matched to a gene; V was cut back by 6 bases and J by 5 bases. The CDR3 runs to 13 residues. The CDR3 coding sequence is TGTGCCAGCAGCCAGGGACAGGGTTATGGCTACACCTTC. As protein: CASSQGQGYGYTF.

The rearrangement joins TRBV4-2 to TRBJ1-5; 7 bases are a match to TRBD1. Unmatched junction bases numbered 17, after V lost 3 bases and J lost 0 bases. From germline, CDR1 is LGHNA and CDR2 YNFKEQ. The CDR3 consists of 20 residues. The CDR3 nucleotides are TGTGCCAGCAGCCATGTAACAGGGGACAGCCGATTGTATAGCAATCAGCCCCAGCATTTT. This gives the protein CASSHVTGDSRLYSNQPQHF.